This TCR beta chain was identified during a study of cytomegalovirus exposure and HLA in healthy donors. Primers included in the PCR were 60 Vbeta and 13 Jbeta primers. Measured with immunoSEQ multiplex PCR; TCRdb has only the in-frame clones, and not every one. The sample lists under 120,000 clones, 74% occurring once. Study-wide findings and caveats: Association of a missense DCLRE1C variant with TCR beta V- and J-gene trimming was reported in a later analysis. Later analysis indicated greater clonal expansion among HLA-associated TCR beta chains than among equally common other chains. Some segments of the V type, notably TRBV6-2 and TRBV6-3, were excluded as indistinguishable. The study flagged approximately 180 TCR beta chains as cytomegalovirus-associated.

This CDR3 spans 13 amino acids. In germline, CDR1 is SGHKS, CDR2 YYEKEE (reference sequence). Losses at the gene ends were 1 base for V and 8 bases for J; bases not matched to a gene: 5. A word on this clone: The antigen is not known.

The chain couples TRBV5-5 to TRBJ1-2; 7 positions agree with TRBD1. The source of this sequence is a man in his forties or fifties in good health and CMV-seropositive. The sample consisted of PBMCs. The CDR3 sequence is CASSLKGAEGYTF. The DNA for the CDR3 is TGTGCCAGCAGCTTGAAGGGGGCGGAGGGCTACACCTTC.